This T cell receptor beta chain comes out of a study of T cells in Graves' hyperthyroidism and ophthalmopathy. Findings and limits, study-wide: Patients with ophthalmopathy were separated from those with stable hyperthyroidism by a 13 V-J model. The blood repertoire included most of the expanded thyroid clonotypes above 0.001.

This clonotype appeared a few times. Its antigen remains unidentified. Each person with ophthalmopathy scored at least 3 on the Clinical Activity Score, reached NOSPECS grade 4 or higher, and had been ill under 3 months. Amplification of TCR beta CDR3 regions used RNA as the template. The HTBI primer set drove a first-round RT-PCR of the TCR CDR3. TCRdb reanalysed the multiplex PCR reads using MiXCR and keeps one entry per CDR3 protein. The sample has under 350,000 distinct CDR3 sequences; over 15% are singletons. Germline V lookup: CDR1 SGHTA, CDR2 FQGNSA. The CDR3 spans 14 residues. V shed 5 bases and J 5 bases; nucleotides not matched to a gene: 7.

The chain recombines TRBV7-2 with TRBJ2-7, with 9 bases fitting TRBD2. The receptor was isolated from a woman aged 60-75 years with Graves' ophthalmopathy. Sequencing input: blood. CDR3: CASSLQREAHEQYF. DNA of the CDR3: TGTGCCAGCAGCCTACAGCGGGAGGCCCACGAGCAGTACTTC.